The 21 T cell receptor beta chains given below trace back to one sample, sequenced in a study of T cell responses to AZD1222 COVID-19 vaccine. Generated by immunoSEQ multiplex PCR, the TCRdb table keeps only in-frame clones and is missing some. Among about 86,000 clones listed, 90% were seen once. The sequences come from peripheral blood, collected on day 0 of AZD1222 vaccination. The origin of the receptors is an adult in good health.

The chain uses TRBV24-1 and TRBJ1-2; the match to TRBD1 covers 8 bases. CDR1 KGHDR and CDR2 SFDVKD come from the germline V gene. After removal of 5 bases from V and 6 bases from J, the junction contained 4 bases not matched to a gene. The CDR3 extends over 13 amino acids. Written as DNA, the CDR3 is TGTGCCACCAGTGGTGGGACAGGTAATGGCTACACCTTC. Protein sequence: CATSGGTGNGYTF.

This chain joins TRBV28 and TRBJ1-2; D gene ambiguous. Germline V gene lookup returns CDR1 MDHEN and CDR2 SYDVKM. The germline V and J ends were trimmed by 8 bases and 5 bases, with 15 bases remaining between them. The CDR3 has 13 residues. The CDR3 DNA is TGTGCCAGCCGCGTTTTCGGGGATTATGGCTACACCTTC. Protein product: CASRVFGDYGYTF.

The V gene is TRBV5-1, the J gene TRBJ1-1; D call uncertain. Trimming took off 0 bases at V and 8 bases at J, with 11 bases between the two ends. The germline CDR1 and CDR2 sequences are SGHRS and YFSETQ. The CDR3 covers 13 residues. The CDR3 nucleotides read TGCGCCAGCAGCTTGGACGGTTTCGTCGAAGCTTTCTTT. It encodes CASSLDGFVEAFF. The full variable domain, completed using reference TRBV5-1 and TRBJ1-1, is KAGVTQTPRYLIKTRGQQVTLSCSPISGHRSVSWYQQTPGQGLQFLFEYFSETQRNKGNFPGRFSGRQFSNSRSEMNVSTLELGDSALYLCASSLDGFVEAFFGQGTRLTVV.

The chain has TRBV27 and TRBJ1-1; 8 bases match TRBD1. The trim removed 1 base at V and 4 bases at J, leaving 8 bases unmatched. This CDR3 contains 16 residues. Germline assignment: CDR1 MNHEY and CDR2 SMNVEV (reference sequence). This chain's CDR3 is CASSLFAGGAVTEAFF. CDR3 nucleotide sequence: TGTGCCAGCAGTTTATTCGCAGGGGGCGCGGTCACTGAAGCTTTCTTT.

The chain employs TRBV19 and TRBJ1-1, with D possibly being TRBD1 (6 bases). V was cut by 7 bases and J by 1 base, with 25 bases left in between. The germline V gene encodes CDR1 LNHDA and CDR2 SQIVND (reference sequence). The length of the CDR3 is 18 residues. CDR3 sequence: CASTQPGGGGRKNTEAFF. In DNA form, the CDR3 reads TGTGCCAGTACCCAACCCGGGGGCGGGGGCCGAAAGAACACTGAAGCTTTCTTT.

This chain uses TRBV28 with TRBJ2-1; 8 positions match TRBD2. Looked up from germline, CDR1 is MDHEN and CDR2 is SYDVKM. V shed 1 base, J shed 7 bases, and the junction held 15 bases outside the gene matches. The CDR3 is 18 residues long. The CDR3 loop is CASSLSPGLGTHLNEQFF. The CDR3, as DNA: TGTGCCAGCAGTTTATCACCGGGACTAGGGACGCACTTGAATGAGCAGTTCTTC. Based on the CDR3 plus reference TRBV28 and TRBJ2-1, the full variable domain is DVKVTQSSRYLVKRTGEKVFLECVQDMDHENMFWYRQDPGLGLRLIYFSYDVKMKEKGDIPEGYSVSREKKERFSLILESASTNQTSMYLCASSLSPGLGTHLNEQFFGPGTRLTVL.

The V call is TRBV28, the J call TRBJ2-1; 10 nucleotides match TRBD2. The CDR3 sequence is 15 residues long. V dropped 5 bases and J dropped 3; count of bases not matched to a gene: 4. Germline V gene sequence: CDR1 MDHEN, CDR2 SYDVKM. This chain's CDR3 is CASSPLAGVYNEQFF. The CDR3 region has the DNA TGTGCCAGCAGTCCGCTAGCGGGAGTCTACAATGAGCAGTTCTTC.

The chain is built from TRBV7-9 and TRBJ1-2; the D is unclear. The CDR3 extends over 14 amino acids. The ends were cut back, 5 bases at V and 5 bases at J, with 15 bases in the middle. In germline, CDR1 is SEHNR, CDR2 FQNEAQ (reference sequence). CDR3 sequence: CASSGPGSLYGYTF. CDR3 coding DNA: TGTGCCAGCAGCGGACCGGGATCCTTGTATGGCTACACCTTC.

The chain is built from TRBV4-1 and TRBJ1-2, with D unresolved. The CDR3 length is 15 residues. The germline V and J ends were trimmed by 0 bases and 6 bases, with 14 bases remaining between them. Germline CDR1 and CDR2: MGHRA and YSYEKL. The CDR3 region has the DNA TGCGCCAGCAGCCAAGACCCTTCGCCAACTAATGGCTACACCTTC. Its translation: CASSQDPSPTNGYTF.

The rearrangement links TRBV30 to TRBJ2-7, with TRBD1 identical over 8 bases. The ends lost 3 bases at V and 12 bases at J; junction bases unmatched: 7. Per the germline V gene, CDR1 is GTSNPN and CDR2 is SVGIG (reference sequence). The CDR3 has 11 amino acids. In nucleotides, the CDR3 is TGTGCCTGGAGCCCTGGACAGGGTTGGTACTTC. Translated: CAWSPGQGWYF. Full variable domain (outside the CDR3, taken from reference TRBV30 and TRBJ2-7): SQTIHQWPATLVQPVGSPLSLECTVEGTSNPNLYWYRQAAGRGLQLLFYSVGIGQISSEVPQNLSASRPQDRQFILSSKKLLLSDSGFYLCAWSPGQGWYFGPGTRLTVT.

The chain joins TRBV6-5 to TRBJ1-1, with 8 bases lining up with TRBD1. The CDR3 contains 14 residues. Trimming removed 5 bases from V and 10 bases from J; junction bases left unmatched: 12. Germline assignment: CDR1 MNHEY and CDR2 SVGAGI. CDR3 amino acids: CASSPPGGDYSAFF. Here the CDR3 DNA reads TGTGCCAGCAGTCCCCCAGGGGGCGATTACTCAGCTTTCTTT.

The gene calls are TRBV7-2 and TRBJ1-5; possible D gene TRBD1, 6 bases. The V gene's germline CDR1 is SGHTA and CDR2 FQGNSA. This CDR3 region has 15 residues. V lost 3 bases and J 7 bases, leaving 16 bases between the germline ends. The CDR3 region has the DNA TGTGCCAGCAGCTTTTCACGGGGGGCGGAACAGCCCCAGCATTTT. Translated, it gives CASSFSRGAEQPQHF.

V is TRBV4-1 and J is TRBJ1-5; 7 bases fit TRBD1. The CDR3 is made up of 15 amino acids. The V gene's germline CDR1 is MGHRA and CDR2 YSYEKL. With V trimmed by 2 bases and J by 7 bases, 8 bases remained unmatched. The CDR3 DNA is TGCGCCAGCAGCCAACAAACAGGGGCCCGCCAGCCCCAGCATTTT. Translated: CASSQQTGARQPQHF.

This sequence joins TRBV28 and TRBJ1-4; 8 bases map to TRBD1. CDR3 size: 14 residues. With V trimmed by 6 bases and J by 8 bases, 8 bases remained unmatched. The V gene's germline CDR1 is MDHEN and CDR2 SYDVKM. For the CDR3, the DNA is TGTGCCAGCAGCTCCGGGACAGGAGGGGAAAAACTGTTTTTT. This encodes CASSSGTGGEKLFF.

The chain links TRBV7-9 to TRBJ2-7; no definite D call. Per germline, CDR1 SEHNR and CDR2 FQNEAQ (reference sequence). The CDR3 sequence is 13 residues long. The V and J ends lost 6 bases and 1 base respectively, with 10 bases between them. The CDR3 sequence: CASRSQESYEQYF. In DNA form, the CDR3 reads TGTGCCAGCAGGTCCCAGGAATCCTACGAGCAGTACTTC.

The rearrangement uses TRBV24-1 and TRBJ2-7; D may be TRBD1 or TRBD2 (5 bases each). The CDR3 extends over 13 amino acids. Germline CDR1 is KGHDR and CDR2 is SFDVKD. Trimming stripped 5 bases from V and 4 bases from J, with 11 bases between. DNA of the CDR3: TGTGCCACCAGTGTGGGGGAAGGATACGAGCAGTACTTC. Residues: CATSVGEGYEQYF.

The genes are TRBV19 and TRBJ1-4; TRBD1 is a possible D gene (6 bases). Trimming shortened V by 7 bases and J by 4 bases, and 16 bases separated the two germline ends. This CDR3 region has 15 residues. The germline gives CDR1 LNHDA, CDR2 SQIVND (reference sequence). The CDR3 is CASTSGTSFNEKLFF. The CDR3 DNA is TGTGCCAGTACCTCCGGGACATCCTTTAATGAAAAACTGTTTTTT.

The genes are TRBV28 and TRBJ1-2; the D is unclear. V lost 5 bases, J lost 6 bases, and 16 bases lay in between. CDR3 size: 14 residues. The V gene's germline CDR1 is MDHEN and CDR2 SYDVKM. DNA of the CDR3: TGTGCCAGCAGTACCTCCGGGAACTACCATGGCTACACCTTC. Translation gives CASSTSGNYHGYTF.

In its sample, this clone was seen once. The J gene is TRBJ1-1, the V gene TRBV5-1, with D possibly matching TRBD1 (6 bases). Germline V gene lookup returns CDR1 SGHRS and CDR2 YFSETQ. The CDR3 totals 14 residues. V shed 0 bases and J shed 4 bases, with 10 bases lying between them. The CDR3: CASSLEQGGTEAFF. CDR3 sequence (DNA): TGCGCCAGCAGCTTGGAACAGGGAGGCACTGAAGCTTTCTTT.

The V gene is TRBV6-5, the J gene TRBJ2-1, with TRBD2 matching over 8 bases. The CDR3 extends over 16 amino acids. Germline V CDR1 and CDR2: MNHEY, SVGAGI. Losses at the gene ends were 4 bases for V and 6 bases for J; bases not matched to a gene: 11. The CDR3 region is CASSFTGTRISNEQFF. The DNA of the CDR3 is TGTGCCAGCAGTTTTACCGGGACTAGAATTTCCAATGAGCAGTTCTTC.

The gene calls are TRBV6-1 and TRBJ1-2, with 8 bases fitting TRBD1. Germline loops: CDR1 MNHNS, CDR2 SASEGT. V gave up 0 bases and J gave up 5 bases; unmatched junction bases: 8. The CDR3 consists of 16 residues. DNA of the CDR3: TGTGCCAGCAGTGAAGCGCTTCGGACAGGGAAATATGGCTACACCTTC. This gives the protein CASSEALRTGKYGYTF.